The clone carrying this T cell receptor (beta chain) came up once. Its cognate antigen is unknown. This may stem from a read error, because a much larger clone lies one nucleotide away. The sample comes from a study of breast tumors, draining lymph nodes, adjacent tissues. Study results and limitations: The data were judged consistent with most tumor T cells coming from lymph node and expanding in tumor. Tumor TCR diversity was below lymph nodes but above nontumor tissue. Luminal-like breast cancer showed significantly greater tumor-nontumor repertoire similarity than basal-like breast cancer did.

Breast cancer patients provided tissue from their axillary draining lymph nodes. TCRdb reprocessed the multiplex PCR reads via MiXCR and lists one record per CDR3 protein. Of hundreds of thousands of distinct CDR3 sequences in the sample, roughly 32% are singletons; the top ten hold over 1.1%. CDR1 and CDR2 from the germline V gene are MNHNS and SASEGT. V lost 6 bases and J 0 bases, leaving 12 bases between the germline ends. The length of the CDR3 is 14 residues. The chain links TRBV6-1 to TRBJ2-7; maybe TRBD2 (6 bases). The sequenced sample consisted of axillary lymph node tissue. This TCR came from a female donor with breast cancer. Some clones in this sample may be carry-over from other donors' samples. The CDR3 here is CASRIRGSSYEQYF. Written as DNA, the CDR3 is TGTGCCAGCAGGATACGGGGGAGCTCCTACGAGCAGTACTTC.